The 23 T cell receptor beta chains in this list originate from one sample, sequenced in a study of monozygotic twins with inflammatory bowel disease. TCRdb reprocessed the 5' RACE reads; each CDR3 protein has one entry and no DNA is given. The sample totals 300,000 to 400,000 distinct CDR3 sequences. The sample was blood. Receptor source: a human donor with ulcerative colitis or Crohn's disease, or a healthy co-twin of an affected twin (not recorded which).

V is TRBV12-3 or TRBV12-4 and J is TRBJ1-3; TCRdb lists TRBD1, though no DNA is available to test this call. The CDR3 contains 13 residues. The CDR3 sequence: CASSRDRRNTIYF.

This chain uses TRBV6-1 with TRBJ2-3; without DNA, the TCRdb call of TRBD2 cannot be checked. Germline V lookup: CDR1 MNHNS, CDR2 SASEGT. The CDR3 covers 15 residues. This chain's CDR3 is CASGPGLAGGYTQYF.

The V gene is TRBV29-1, the J gene TRBJ2-5; TCRdb picks TRBD2, but there is no DNA to check that call. The germline V gene encodes CDR1 SQVTM and CDR2 ANQGSEA. The CDR3 is 11 amino acids. CDR3 sequence reads: CSAGAGETQYF.

This sequence joins TRBV29-1 and TRBJ2-3; TCRdb names TRBD1, which stays unverified in the absence of DNA. The CDR3 runs 14 residues. Germline loops: CDR1 SQVTM, CDR2 ANQGSEA. This chain's CDR3 is CSVVGQLVTDTQYF.

J is TRBJ2-1 and V is TRBV10-2; TCRdb selects TRBD2, and the lack of DNA leaves this call unchecked. The germline gives CDR1 WSHSY, CDR2 SAAADI. This CDR3 is 14 amino acids long. The CDR3 loop is CASKSSGGWDEQFF.

V usage is TRBV5-6 and J usage is TRBJ2-1; lacking DNA, the TRBD1 call made by TCRdb goes unchecked. Per germline, CDR1 SGHDT and CDR2 YYEEEE. This CDR3 comprises 16 residues. CDR3 amino acids: CASSPRYRGTYNEQFF.

The chain recombines TRBV29-1 with TRBJ1-1; checking the TCRdb D call of TRBD1 is not possible without DNA. CDR1 and CDR2 from the germline V gene are SQVTM and ANQGSEA. There are 13 residues in the CDR3. The chain's CDR3 is CSVSGQLNTEAFF.

V gene TRBV20-1 combines with J gene TRBJ2-3; absent DNA, TCRdb's TRBD2 call cannot be checked. Germline V gives CDR1 DFQATT, CDR2 SNEGSKA (reference sequence). This CDR3 is built from 15 residues. CDR3 amino acids: CSASPSAVNTDTQYF.

The CDR3 here is CASSFGGDMNTEAFF. The chain combines TRBV5-4 with TRBJ1-1. Germline CDR1 and CDR2: SGHNT and YYREEE (reference sequence). CDR3 length: 15 residues.

The chain employs TRBV30 and TRBJ2-1. This CDR3 has 14 amino acids. In germline, CDR1 is GTSNPN, CDR2 SVGIG (reference sequence). This chain's CDR3 is CAWSLGSSYNEQFF. The whole variable domain, filled in from reference TRBV30 and TRBJ2-1, reads SQTIHQWPATLVQPVGSPLSLECTVEGTSNPNLYWYRQAAGRGLQLLFYSVGIGQISSEVPQNLSASRPQDRQFILSSKKLLLSDSGFYLCAWSLGSSYNEQFFGPGTRLTVL.

The rearrangement links TRBV5-1 to TRBJ2-1; with no DNA, the TCRdb D assignment of TRBD1 cannot be verified. The CDR3 loop spans 17 amino acids. The germline V gene encodes CDR1 SGHRS and CDR2 YFSETQ. The chain's CDR3 is CASSLVGQGSRSNEQFF.

V gene TRBV29-1 combines with J gene TRBJ2-2. The CDR3 extends over 14 amino acids. Germline V gene lookup returns CDR1 SQVTM and CDR2 ANQGSEA. The chain's CDR3 is CSVAPMINTGELFF.

The rearrangement uses TRBV24-1 and TRBJ1-1; TCRdb names TRBD1, which stays unverified in the absence of DNA. In germline, CDR1 is KGHDR, CDR2 SFDVKD. This CDR3 has 14 residues. CDR3: CATSPTGEGGVAFF.

The genes are TRBV15 and TRBJ2-2. Germline CDR1 and CDR2: LNHNV and YYDKDF (reference sequence). CDR3 size: 12 residues. The CDR3 loop is CATSRDRAALFF.

CDR3 sequence reads: CASSPRTGGGEKLFF. This rearrangement joins TRBV7-9 to TRBJ1-4; TCRdb selects TRBD1, and the lack of DNA leaves this call unchecked. The CDR3 length is 15 residues. Germline assignment: CDR1 SEHNR and CDR2 FQNEAQ (reference sequence).

This sequence joins TRBV4-1 and TRBJ1-2. In germline, CDR1 is MGHRA, CDR2 YSYEKL. This CDR3 spans 13 amino acids. CDR3 sequence: CASSQDTGYGYTF.

The CDR3 reads CASSQSTSYEQYF. The chain couples TRBV3-1 to TRBJ2-7. CDR3 size: 13 residues. The germline gives CDR1 LGHDT, CDR2 YNNKEL (reference sequence).

V is TRBV28 and J is TRBJ1-1; TCRdb names TRBD1, which stays unverified in the absence of DNA. The CDR3 totals 14 residues. In germline, CDR1 is MDHEN, CDR2 SYDVKM. Here the CDR3 reads CASSPTGGATEAFF.

The chain employs TRBV5-1 and TRBJ2-2; the D call from TCRdb, TRBD2, cannot be confirmed without DNA. The CDR3 runs 17 residues. Germline CDR1 and CDR2: SGHRS and YFSETQ. CDR3 loop: CASSFFPRAVGGGELFF.

This chain uses TRBV6-1 with TRBJ2-7; lacking DNA, the TRBD1 call made by TCRdb goes unchecked. CDR1 MNHNS and CDR2 SASEGT come from the germline V gene. The CDR3 spans 14 residues. The CDR3 region is CASSAYVTDYEQYF.

The chain joins TRBV7-9 to TRBJ2-7; TCRdb returns TRBD1, unconfirmable since there is no DNA. The CDR3 covers 17 residues. Germline values: CDR1 SEHNR, CDR2 FQNEAQ (reference sequence). The CDR3 loop is CASSLAPGGFRSYEQYF.

The chain carries TRBV20-1 and TRBJ2-1; as DNA is missing, the TRBD2 call by TCRdb cannot be tested. The germline CDR1 and CDR2 sequences are DFQATT and SNEGSKA (reference sequence). The CDR3 is 15 residues long. This CDR3 is CSARGGGYYITPLFF.

The V and J genes are TRBV28 and TRBJ2-7; the TCRdb D gene call, TRBD2, has no DNA to confirm it. The CDR3 contains 14 residues. The germline gives CDR1 MDHEN, CDR2 SYDVKM. This chain's CDR3 is CASATPGLPYEQYF.